The 30 T cell receptor beta chains in this list originate from one sample, sequenced in a study of CD8 T cells in Susac syndrome. RNA, at roughly 0.5 to 1 ug, was reverse transcribed with random hexamers. TCRdb called the immunoSEQ multiplex PCR reads again in MiXCR, with one record for every CDR3 protein. The sample consists of approximately 220,000 distinct CDR3 sequences, 95% of them appearing once. What was sequenced was CD4+ T cells from PBMCs. These receptors were taken from a human donor with multiple sclerosis.

The chain combines TRBV3-1 with TRBJ1-5; 8 nucleotides line up with TRBD1. Trimming removed 5 bases from V and 6 bases from J; junction bases left unmatched: 3. Germline V gene lookup returns CDR1 LGHDT and CDR2 YNNKEL (reference sequence). The CDR3 sequence is 13 residues long. This CDR3 reads CASSDTGGQPQHF. The CDR3 DNA reads TGTGCCAGCAGCGATACAGGGGGTCAGCCCCAGCATTTT.

The chain recombines TRBV30 with TRBJ1-5, with 10 bases aligning to TRBD1. Germline CDR1 is GTSNPN and CDR2 is SVGIG (reference sequence). With V trimmed by 0 bases and J by 5 bases, 4 bases remained unmatched. This CDR3 region has 15 residues. CDR3 loop: CAWSVLGQGDQPQHF. Here the CDR3 DNA reads TGTGCCTGGAGTGTACTCGGACAGGGGGATCAGCCCCAGCATTTT.

J is TRBJ2-5 and V is TRBV20-1; no clear D gene. Germline CDR1 and CDR2: DFQATT and SNEGSKA (reference sequence). This CDR3 region has 12 residues. The V gene lost 3 bases and the J gene lost 2 bases, with 7 bases spanning the gap. The DNA for the CDR3 is TGCAGTGCTAGGGGTTTACAAGAGACCCAGTACTTC. Translating it yields CSARGLQETQYF.

The V call is TRBV7-3, the J call TRBJ2-1; D remains ambiguous. V was cut by 4 bases and J by 10 bases, with 14 bases left in between. This CDR3 region has 13 residues. From germline, CDR1 is SGHTA and CDR2 FQGTGA. The CDR3 here is CASSSIKGREQFF. CDR3 nucleotides: TGTGCCAGCAGCTCAATAAAAGGGCGGGAGCAGTTCTTC.

This chain joins TRBV5-4 and TRBJ2-7; D is ambiguous. The V gene lost 3 bases and the J gene lost 3 bases, with 4 bases spanning the gap. Germline CDR1 SGHNT, CDR2 YYREEE (reference sequence). The CDR3 is 11 amino acids. For the CDR3, the DNA is TGTGCCAGCAGCTCCGACTACGAGCAGTACGTC. It specifies CASSSDYEQYV.

The chain employs TRBV2 and TRBJ2-5; 7 bases match TRBD2. The CDR3 sequence is 17 residues long. Germline V gives CDR1 SNHLY, CDR2 FYNNEI. V lost 6 bases, J lost 5 bases, and 18 bases stayed unmatched. CDR3 in DNA: TGTGCCAGCAGCGTCCTCTGGGCCCGAGACGGGAGGGAGACCCAGTACTTC. It yields the protein CASSVLWARDGRETQYF. The complete variable domain, with remaining parts taken from reference TRBV2 and TRBJ2-5, reads EPEVTQTPSHQVTQMGQEVILRCVPISNHLYFYWYRQILGQKVEFLVSFYNNEISEKSEIFDDQFSVERPDGSNFTLKIRSTKLEDSAMYFCASSVLWARDGRETQYFGPGTRLLVL.

The chain carries TRBV20-1 and TRBJ2-2; 8 nucleotides line up with TRBD2. Trimming cost V 4 bases and J 5 bases; bases outside gene matches: 9. CDR1 and CDR2 (germline): DFQATT, SNEGSKA (reference sequence). This CDR3 is built from 15 residues. In nucleotides, the CDR3 is TGCAGTGCTACTAGTTCGGGAGGGCTAACCGGGGAGCTGTTTTTT. Amino acid sequence: CSATSSGGLTGELFF.

In nucleotides, the CDR3 is TGTGCCAGCAGTTTCGGAGACTCCCCCGGGACCTACGAGCAGTACTTC. Translating gives CASSFGDSPGTYEQYF. This chain links TRBV12-3 or TRBV12-4 with TRBJ2-7; a weak D match, TRBD2 (5 bases). This CDR3 is 16 amino acids long. Trimming took 3 bases from V and 2 from J, leaving 17 bases between them.

This clonotype appeared once. The genes are TRBV29-1 and TRBJ1-1; D call uncertain. The CDR3 is 12 amino acids. Germline loops: CDR1 SQVTM, CDR2 ANQGSEA. The germline V and J ends were trimmed by 3 bases and 3 bases, with 8 bases remaining between them. The CDR3 sequence is CSVEGKYTEAFF. The CDR3 nucleotides read TGCAGCGTTGAGGGAAAATACACTGAAGCTTTCTTT.

The CDR3 protein is CATRTGGPDTQYF. CDR3 in DNA: TGTGCCACACGGACCGGGGGTCCAGATACGCAGTATTTT. The chain has TRBV2 and TRBJ2-3, with D maybe TRBD2 (6 bases). Germline-derived CDR1 and CDR2 are SNHLY and FYNNEI. The CDR3 is made up of 13 amino acids. V was cut by 10 bases and J by 4 bases, with 15 bases left in between.

V and J are TRBV20-1 and TRBJ1-2, with 7 bases aligning to TRBD1. The germline CDR1 and CDR2 sequences are DFQATT and SNEGSKA (reference sequence). Unmatched junction bases numbered 12, after V lost 5 bases and J lost 6 bases. This CDR3 spans 14 amino acids. CDR3 sequence: CSARRGRDSDGYTF. CDR3 coding DNA: TGCAGTGCTCGAAGAGGCCGGGACAGTGATGGCTACACCTTC.

The rearrangement joins TRBV2 to TRBJ1-2; 10 nucleotides align to TRBD1. CDR3 size: 14 residues. Trimming took 4 bases from V and 5 from J; bases not matched to a gene: 4. The germline gives CDR1 SNHLY, CDR2 FYNNEI. The CDR3 bases are TGTGCCAGCAGTGGGGGACAGGGGTTGTATGGCTACACCTTC. Protein product: CASSGGQGLYGYTF.

The chain combines TRBV20-1 with TRBJ2-1, with D hard to call. This CDR3 has 13 residues. Deletions cut 1 base from V and 9 bases from J, with 13 bases between. Looked up from germline, CDR1 is DFQATT and CDR2 is SNEGSKA (reference sequence). The CDR3 loop is CSARGPPVAEQFF. CDR3 nucleotide sequence: TGCAGTGCTAGAGGGCCTCCTGTAGCTGAGCAGTTCTTC.

The chain couples TRBV29-1 to TRBJ1-6; TRBD1 agrees at 7 bases. V was pared by 7 bases and J by 7 bases, with 7 bases of the junction left unmatched. The germline V gene encodes CDR1 SQVTM and CDR2 ANQGSEA. This CDR3 spans 13 amino acids. In DNA, the CDR3 is TGCAGCGCTGGGACAGAAAGGAATTCACCCCTCCACTTT. Residues: CSAGTERNSPLHF.

V usage is TRBV2 and J usage is TRBJ1-4; D gene unclear. There are 11 residues in the CDR3. V lost 8 bases to trimming and J lost 8 bases, with 9 bases between them. Germline-derived CDR1 and CDR2 are SNHLY and FYNNEI. The CDR3 reads CASHPGEKLFF. CDR3 nucleotides: TGTGCCAGCCATCCGGGGGAAAAACTGTTTTTT.

CDR3 in DNA: TGTGCCGCCAGGGTCTGGAAGACTGAAGCTTTCTTT. Its protein product is CAARVWKTEAFF. The chain is built from TRBV6-1 and TRBJ1-1, with D tentatively TRBD1 (5 bases). V lost 11 bases to trimming and J lost 5 bases, with 15 bases between them. The CDR3 contains 12 residues. Germline CDR1 MNHNS, CDR2 SASEGT.

This rearrangement joins TRBV9 to TRBJ2-3; D perhaps matches TRBD1 (7 bases). The V end lost 4 bases, the J end lost 2 bases, and 14 bases lay between the germline ends. The CDR3 is made up of 15 amino acids. Germline V gene data show CDR1 as SGDLS and CDR2 as YYNGEE. For the CDR3, the DNA is TGTGCCAGCAGCTCAGGAGGGGGCCTCACAGATACGCAGTATTTT. Translating gives CASSSGGGLTDTQYF.

The chain has TRBV3-1 and TRBJ2-1, with 7 bases aligning to TRBD2. The length of the CDR3 is 15 residues. V was pared by 4 bases and J by 0 bases, with 3 bases of the junction left unmatched. Germline V gene data show CDR1 as LGHDT and CDR2 as YNNKEL (reference sequence). The CDR3 DNA reads TGTGCCAGCAGCCGAGGACTAGTCTCCTACAATGAGCAGTTCTTC. Translation gives CASSRGLVSYNEQFF.

The rearrangement joins TRBV7-9 to TRBJ2-5; unclear D gene. Germline CDR1 reads SEHNR; CDR2 reads FQNEAQ (reference sequence). V shed 1 base and J shed 5 bases, with 5 bases lying between them. The CDR3 runs 12 residues. The CDR3 sequence is CASSLEAETQYF. As DNA, the CDR3 is TGTGCCAGCAGCTTAGAGGCGGAGACCCAGTACTTC. The whole variable domain, filled in from reference TRBV7-9 and TRBJ2-5, reads DTGVSQNPRHKITKRGQNVTFRCDPISEHNRLYWYRQTLGQGPEFLTYFQNEAQLEKSRLLSDRFSAERPKGSFSTLEIQRTEQGDSAMYLCASSLEAETQYFGPGTRLLVL.

This clonotype was picked up one time. V usage is TRBV11-3 and J usage is TRBJ2-1; TRBD2 might be the D (6 bases). CDR1 is SGHNT, CDR2 YENEEA, per germline. V lost 4 bases and J lost 13, with 20 bases in between. This CDR3 has 14 residues. CDR3 sequence reads: CASSSHSGGAPQFF. DNA for the CDR3: TGTGCCAGCAGCTCCCATAGCGGCGGAGCCCCTCAGTTCTTC.

V is TRBV20-1 and J is TRBJ1-1; the D is unclear. The germline gives CDR1 DFQATT, CDR2 SNEGSKA (reference sequence). The CDR3 consists of 15 residues. V was clipped by 0 bases and J by 6 bases, with 17 bases between them. CDR3 amino acids: CSARDSRVTTAEAFF. In nucleotides, the CDR3 is TGCAGTGCTAGAGATTCTCGGGTTACGACTGCTGAAGCTTTCTTT.

This chain connects TRBV7-2 to TRBJ2-1; 8 bases fit TRBD2. The CDR3 is 18 amino acids. Germline lookup yields CDR1 SGHTA and CDR2 FQGNSA. The V gene end was trimmed by 6 bases and the J gene end by 2 bases; junction bases not matched to a gene: 15. CDR3 residues: CASRSGAGGAPPYNEQFF. In DNA form, the CDR3 reads TGTGCCAGCAGATCCGGCGCCGGGGGGGCCCCGCCCTACAATGAGCAGTTCTTC.

The chain uses TRBV30 and TRBJ1-5; D possibly corresponds to TRBD1 (6 bases). CDR1 is GTSNPN, CDR2 SVGIG, per germline (reference sequence). The CDR3 extends over 14 amino acids. V lost 5 bases, J lost 3 bases, and 14 bases lay in between. The chain's CDR3 is CAWGRQDVNQPQHF. DNA of the CDR3: TGTGCCTGGGGGCGACAGGACGTCAATCAGCCCCAGCATTTT.

The rearrangement uses TRBV2 and TRBJ2-1, with 7 bases identical to TRBD1. With 10 bases clipped from V and 6 bases from J, the junction kept 12 bases outside the gene matches. CDR3 length equals 14 residues. Germline loops: CDR1 SNHLY, CDR2 FYNNEI. The CDR3 sequence is CATNSRTGPNEQFF. The CDR3 DNA is TGTGCCACCAACTCCAGGACAGGCCCCAATGAGCAGTTCTTC.

This chain uses TRBV7-9 with TRBJ2-1; D call uncertain. Germline-derived CDR1 and CDR2 are SEHNR and FQNEAQ (reference sequence). The V end was cut by 5 bases, the J end by 6 bases, with 8 bases between. The CDR3 covers 12 residues. In DNA, the CDR3 is TGTGCCAGCAGCCAAGTAAGCAATGAGCAGTTCTTC. Translation: CASSQVSNEQFF.

This rearrangement joins TRBV6-5 to TRBJ2-7; TRBD1 is a possible D gene (6 bases). The CDR3 consists of 14 residues. In germline, CDR1 is MNHEY, CDR2 SVGAGI. The ends were cut back, 5 bases at V and 2 bases at J, with 13 bases in the middle. CDR3 DNA: TGTGCCAGCAGTCCATTACGGGACACCTACGAGCAGTACTTC. Protein: CASSPLRDTYEQYF.

The chain employs TRBV6-5 and TRBJ1-6; 9 positions agree with TRBD1. The CDR3 is 16 amino acids. J lost 9 bases, V lost 2 bases, and 8 bases had no gene match. Per germline, CDR1 MNHEY and CDR2 SVGAGI. The CDR3 DNA reads as TGTGCCAGCAGTTACGGGACAGGGTTTATTGGTTCACCCCTCCACTTT. The encoded protein is CASSYGTGFIGSPLHF.

The chain couples TRBV18 to TRBJ1-1; D not resolved. V was clipped by 2 bases and J by 11 bases, with 9 bases between them. This CDR3 is built from 11 residues. Per the germline V gene, CDR1 is KGHSH and CDR2 is LQKENI. Written as DNA, the CDR3 is TGTGCCAGCTCACCAGAGGGAAGCGCTTTCTTT. Translation gives CASSPEGSAFF.

This sequence joins TRBV18 and TRBJ2-3; D gene uncertain. Germline V gives CDR1 KGHSH, CDR2 LQKENI. This CDR3 is 12 amino acids long. Trimming stripped 2 bases from V and 6 bases from J, with 6 bases between. The CDR3 bases are TGTGCCAGCTCACCAATGGAGGATACGCAGTATTTT. Amino acid sequence: CASSPMEDTQYF.

The chain carries TRBV20-1 and TRBJ1-4; 7 bases line up with TRBD1. The germline V gene encodes CDR1 DFQATT and CDR2 SNEGSKA (reference sequence). The V and J ends lost 5 bases and 0 bases, in that order; junction bases with no gene match: 6. The CDR3 sequence is 15 residues long. CDR3 coding DNA: TGCAGTGCTTTGGTAGGGGGCGCAACTAATGAAAAACTGTTTTTT. It specifies CSALVGGATNEKLFF.